A selection of T cell receptor beta chains follows, all from one sample in a study of T cells in Graves' hyperthyroidism and ophthalmopathy. TCRdb re-called the multiplex PCR reads through MiXCR, storing one row per CDR3 protein. Among hundreds of thousands of distinct CDR3 sequences listed, approximately 20% were seen once. Sequenced: blood. The receptors were gathered from a man aged 25 to 40 with Graves' ophthalmopathy. CDR3s include the opening cysteine and the closing phenylalanine or tryptophan. D genes are given only for firm matches. A row's size may be missing; if present it is once, few, many or a size class.

14	many	TRBV30	-	TRBJ1-1	TGTGCCTGGAGTGTAGAGATCATGAACACTGAAGCTTTCTTT	CAWSVEIMNTEAFF
14	-	TRBV28	-	TRBJ2-5	TGTGCCAGCAATTCTTGGGGGAGAGGGGAGACCCAGTACTTC	CASNSWGRGETQYF
14	few	TRBV27	TRBD2	TRBJ2-7	TGTGCCAGCAGTTCCTTCGGGGGGGACTACGAGCAGTACTTC	CASSSFGGDYEQYF
15	few	TRBV27	-	TRBJ2-3	TGTGCCAGCAGTAGAACCGGGAATATGGGGGATACGCAGTATTTT	CASSRTGNMGDTQYF
15	many	TRBV7-3	TRBD2	TRBJ2-1	TGTGCCAGCAGCTTTAGCGGGAGGGCAAGGAATGAGCAGTTCTTC	CASSFSGRARNEQFF
20	-	TRBV5-1	TRBD2	TRBJ2-3	TGCGCCAGCAGCTACTCGGGACTAGCGGGAGGGCCGGTCGGCACAGATACGCAGTATTTT	CASSYSGLAGGPVGTDTQYF
15	few	TRBV11-1	-	TRBJ2-3	TGTGCCAGCAGCTTTTCTATCGGGTCCAGGAATACGCAGTATTTT	CASSFSIGSRNTQYF
18	-	TRBV30	TRBD1	TRBJ1-3	TGTGCCTGGAGTGTAATGGCAGGGGGCTCCTTCTCTGGAAACACCATATATTTT	CAWSVMAGGSFSGNTIYF
17	many	TRBV7-9	-	TRBJ2-3	TGTGCCAGCAGCTTAGTGGAGGGGGGCTTTTGGCCAGATACGCAGTATTTT	CASSLVEGGFWPDTQYF
15	-	TRBV6-2/TRBV6-3	-	TRBJ1-1	TGTGCCAGCAGTTCGGCGGCAGTGGGGAACACTGAAGCTTTCTTT	CASSSAAVGNTEAFF
14	few	TRBV19	-	TRBJ1-2	TGTGCCAGTAGTTTCAGGACAGCTAACTATGGCTACACCTTC	CASSFRTANYGYTF
14	many	TRBV5-1	-	TRBJ2-7	TGCGCCAGCAGCTTGGCGGGACTCCTGACAGAGCAGTACTTC	CASSLAGLLTEQYF
16	few	TRBV20-1	TRBD2	TRBJ2-3	TGCAGTGTTACTAGCGGGAGGGCCAATGGCGCAGATACGCAGTATTTT	CSVTSGRANGADTQYF
16	few	TRBV7-8	TRBD2	TRBJ2-1	TGTGCCAGCAGCTTAGTAACAGCGGGGGTGTACAATGAGCAGTTCTTC	CASSLVTAGVYNEQFF
12	-	TRBV7-3	-	TRBJ1-5	TGTGCCAGCAGCTTTGGTCAGCAGCCCCAGCATTTT	CASSFGQQPQHF
11	-	TRBV9	-	TRBJ2-1	TGTGCCAGCAGCGTAGAGGATGAGCAGTTCTTC	CASSVEDEQFF
13	many	TRBV30	-	TRBJ1-2	TGTGCCTGGAGTGTTGGGCAGGGAAATGGCTACACCTTC	CAWSVGQGNGYTF
14	-	TRBV7-2	-	TRBJ1-5	TGTGCCAGCGCTAGCCCCGCTAGCCGGGAGACCCAGCATTTT	CASASPASRETQHF
15	-	TRBV3-1	-	TRBJ2-2	TGTGCCAGCAGCCAATGGGAGTCGAACACCGGGGAGCTGTTTTTT	CASSQWESNTGELFF
13	many	TRBV2	-	TRBJ2-1	TGTGCCAGCATGGGGACCGGCTCGCCCGAGCAGTTCTTC	CASMGTGSPEQFF
16	-	TRBV12-3/TRBV12-4	TRBD2	TRBJ2-2	TGTGCCAGCAGTTTAGTGGGCCACGGGGGGACCGGGGAGCTGTTTTTT	CASSLVGHGGTGELFF
14	once	TRBV6-1	-	TRBJ1-1	TGTGCCACCGGGGTGGAGTTCTTAAACACTGAAGCTTTCTTT	CATGVEFLNTEAFF
14	few	TRBV3-1	-	TRBJ1-4	TGTGCCAGCACCTCCCGGGGCGGAAATGAAAAACTGTTTTTT	CASTSRGGNEKLFF
15	many	TRBV28	-	TRBJ2-7	TGTGCCAGCAGTTTCGGAGCGGTTGGCAACTACGAGCAGTACTTC	CASSFGAVGNYEQYF
14	few	TRBV28	TRBD1	TRBJ2-2	TGTGCCAGCAGGAATGCAGGGGGCAGCGGGGAGCTGTTTTTT	CASRNAGGSGELFF
12	many	TRBV5-1	-	TRBJ2-7	TGCGCCAGCAGCGTCAACACCTACGAGCAGTACTTC	CASSVNTYEQYF
14	-	TRBV6-2/TRBV6-3	-	TRBJ2-7	TGTGCCAGCAGTTGGGGACTCCGGGACTACGAGCAGTACTTC	CASSWGLRDYEQYF
15	many	TRBV3-1	TRBD1	TRBJ2-7	TGTGCCAGCAGCCTCTCCCTCCACAGGGGGCTCGAGCAGTACTTC	CASSLSLHRGLEQYF
12	-	TRBV7-9	-	TRBJ1-2	TGTGCCAGCAGCTTTGGCCCAGATGGCTACACCTTC	CASSFGPDGYTF
16	many	TRBV3-1	TRBD2	TRBJ2-5	TGTGCCAGCAGCCAACGTAGCGGGCTTCGGCAAGAGACCCAGTACTTC	CASSQRSGLRQETQYF
15	-	TRBV3-1	-	TRBJ2-7	TGTGCCAGCAGCCTGGGGTTGGGTCAGGGCTACGAGCAGTACTTC	CASSLGLGQGYEQYF
16	many	TRBV28	-	TRBJ1-2	TGTGCCAGCAGTTCTCCCGCTCGGGGGCAGGGCTATGGCTACACCTTC	CASSSPARGQGYGYTF
14	few	TRBV18	TRBD2	TRBJ2-1	TGTGCCAGCTCAATGGGGGGGAGCAACAATGAGCAGTTCTTC	CASSMGGSNNEQFF
12	few	TRBV29-1	-	TRBJ1-1	TGCAGCGTTGCAGCCCCTCTGGGTGAAGCTTTCTTT	CSVAAPLGEAFF
13	-	TRBV28	TRBD2	TRBJ2-7	TGTGCCAGCAGCATAGCGGGAGTCGGCGAGCAGTACTTC	CASSIAGVGEQYF
12	many	TRBV6-2/TRBV6-3	-	TRBJ2-1	TGTGCCAGCACCTTAGCCACTAGTCAATGGTTCTTC	CASTLATSQWFF
15	few	TRBV11-2	-	TRBJ2-7	TGTGCCAGCAGCTTGAATGCCGGGCTCACCTACGAGCAGTACTTC	CASSLNAGLTYEQYF
13	few	TRBV28	TRBD1	TRBJ1-2	TGTGCCAGCAGATTAGGGGGCGGGTATGGCTACACCTTC	CASRLGGGYGYTF
14	-	TRBV11-2	-	TRBJ2-7	TGTGCCAGCAGTGAATCCCCATCCCCTCGCGAGCAGTACTTC	CASSESPSPREQYF
14	many	TRBV19	TRBD2	TRBJ2-5	TGTGCCAGTGCGGGACTAGCAGATCAAGAGACCCAGTACTTC	CASAGLADQETQYF
14	many	TRBV20-1	-	TRBJ1-5	TGCAGTGCCAGACCAGGGAGAGCGCATCAGCCCCAGCATTTT	CSARPGRAHQPQHF
14	few	TRBV2	-	TRBJ2-7	TGTGCCAGCAGTGAACAAGGCAGCCTCCACGAGCAGTACTTC	CASSEQGSLHEQYF
14	many	TRBV20-1	-	TRBJ1-1	TGCAGTGCTCTAAAGGTGGACGGTGTCACTGAAGCTTTCTTT	CSALKVDGVTEAFF
13	-	TRBV7-3	-	TRBJ2-3	TGTGCCAGCAGCCCCCGGACTGGCGGGACGCAGTATTTT	CASSPRTGGTQYF
12	-	TRBV10-3	-	TRBJ2-2	TGTGCCATCAACCCCGGGGCCGGGGAGCTGTTTTTT	CAINPGAGELFF